The entry below gives a single T cell receptor (beta chain) sequence along with its context. Many counts were recorded for this clonotype. The specificity of this receptor is unknown. Base quality data are lacking; no much larger clone is found one base away. The source of the sample is a study of T-cell reconstitution after alpha-beta-depleted transplantation in children (dated by TCRdb to the mid-2010s). Regarding the complete study: Using TCR repertoire profiling, the study followed T-cell immune reconstitution in a quantitative way in children after TCRalphabeta/CD19-depleted allogeneic hematopoietic cell transplantation.

Library preparation was by PCR. Sequencing took place on an Illumina HiSeq 2500. Molecular barcoding was employed in the preparation of TCR libraries, with unique molecular identifiers being used to normalize TCRbeta repertoire quantification. TCRdb redid the processing of the public reads, applying fastp at Q25 and MiXCR, and retained in-frame beta chains. Each record represents a unique CDR3 protein, reported with the most common genes and DNA among its rows. A total of some 600,000 distinct CDR3 sequences appear in this sample, roughly 15% of them only once. About 1.1% of the sample belongs to the ten largest clones. Including cysteine and phenylalanine, the CDR3 has 11 amino acids. Of the read, only the CDR3 DNA is kept; its 33 bases are in frame from base 1. CDR1 and CDR2 are read off the germline V gene as SGHTA and FQGNSA. The junction shows trimming of 5 bases on V and 5 bases on J, plus 5 bases between the germline ends.

The chain couples TRBV7-2 to TRBJ2-3, with no reliable assignment of the D segment. The input for sequencing was PBMCs from the stem cell graft donor, taken from the stem cell graft. The TCR sequence derives from a human donor who donated a stem cell graft to a child with acute myeloid leukemia. The CDR3 reads CASSVLDTQYF. The DNA reads as follows: TGTGCCAGCAGCGTTTTAGATACGCAGTATTTT.